This T cell receptor (beta chain) was retrieved from a study of beta chain features in type 1 diabetes. Trimming pared 2 bases from V and 5 bases from J, leaving 12 bases between. This CDR3 is 14 amino acids long. Germline lookup yields CDR1 LNHDA and CDR2 SQIVND (reference sequence). Expressed TCRB transcripts got sequenced, as all isolated RNA was reverse transcribed. Profiling relied on immunoSEQ multiplex PCR, and the TCRdb table lists in-frame clones only, not all of them. The sample includes 120,000 to 150,000 clones, 40% to 55% of them seen just once. The V call is TRBV19, the J call TRBJ1-2, with D hard to call. The sample consisted of Tregs from blood. This sequence was found in a man in his late teens or twenties in good health. Here the CDR3 DNA reads TGTGCCAGTAGTATATGGGCTTTCGGTTATGGCTACACCTTC. This translates into CASSIWAFGYGYTF. Full variable domain (missing parts from reference TRBV19 and TRBJ1-2): DGGITQSPKYLFRKEGQNVTLSCEQNLNHDAMYWYRQDPGQGLRLIYYSQIVNDFQKGDIAEGYSVSREKKESFPLTVTSAQKNPTAFYLCASSIWAFGYGYTFGSGTRLTVV.